This TCR beta chain emerged from a study of somatic mutations in cytotoxic T cells in rheumatoid arthritis. Study details: The flow sorting of some V beta antibody-stained T-cell populations reached nearly 100% purity, and the sorted populations included V beta1+ cells sequenced for TCRB. Notes on the study in general: Antigen specificity of the expanded CD8+ clones was not determined. Rheumatoid arthritis patients showed slight TRBV07 underrepresentation, unadjusted for multiple comparisons. Clonality of CD8+ cells rose with age in rheumatoid arthritis patients but not healthy controls.

V lost 0 bases, J lost 7 bases, and 18 bases lay in between. Germline values: CDR1 SQVTM, CDR2 ANQGSEA. This CDR3 comprises 15 residues. Clones were sequenced by immunoSEQ multiplex PCR, and TCRdb holds only the in-frame ones, with some missing. The top ten clones hold approximately 50% of a sample with 2,700 or so clones, roughly 80% of them seen once. About this clone itself: Its antigen is not identified.

The chain carries TRBV29-1 and TRBJ1-2; possible D gene TRBD1, 5 bases. The sample consisted of CD8+ T cells sorted from blood. This receptor was identified in a man aged 55 to 70 with rheumatoid arthritis. The CDR3 nucleotides are TGCAGCGTTGAAGAAGGGAGGGGCGCGGATGGTGGCTACACCTTC. Protein sequence: CSVEEGRGADGGYTF.